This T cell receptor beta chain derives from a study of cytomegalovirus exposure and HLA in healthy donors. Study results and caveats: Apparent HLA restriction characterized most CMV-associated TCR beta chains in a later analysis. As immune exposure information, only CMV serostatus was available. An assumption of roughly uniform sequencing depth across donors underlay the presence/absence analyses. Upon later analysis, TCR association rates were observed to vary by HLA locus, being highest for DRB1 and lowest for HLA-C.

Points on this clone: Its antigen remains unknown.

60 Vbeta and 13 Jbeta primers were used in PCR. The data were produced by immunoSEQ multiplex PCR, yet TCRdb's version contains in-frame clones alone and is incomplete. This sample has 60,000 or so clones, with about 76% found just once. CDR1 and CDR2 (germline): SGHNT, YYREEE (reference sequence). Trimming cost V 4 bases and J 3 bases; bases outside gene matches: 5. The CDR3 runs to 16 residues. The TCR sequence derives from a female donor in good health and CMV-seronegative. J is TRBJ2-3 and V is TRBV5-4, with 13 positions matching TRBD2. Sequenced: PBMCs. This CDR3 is CASSATSGRLTDTQYF. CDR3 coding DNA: TGTGCCAGCAGCGCGACTAGCGGGAGGTTGACAGATACGCAGTATTTT.